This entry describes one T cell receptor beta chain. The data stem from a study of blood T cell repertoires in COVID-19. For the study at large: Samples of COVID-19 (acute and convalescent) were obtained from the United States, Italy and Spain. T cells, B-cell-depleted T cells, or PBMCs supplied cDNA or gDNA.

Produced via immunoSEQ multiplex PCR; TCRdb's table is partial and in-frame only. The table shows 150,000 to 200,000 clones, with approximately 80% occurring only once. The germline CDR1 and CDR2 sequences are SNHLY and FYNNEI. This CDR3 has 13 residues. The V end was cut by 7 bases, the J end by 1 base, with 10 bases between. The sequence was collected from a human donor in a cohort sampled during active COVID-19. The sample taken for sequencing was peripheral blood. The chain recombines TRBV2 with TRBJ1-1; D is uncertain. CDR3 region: CASTFRRNTEAFF. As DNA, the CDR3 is TGTGCCAGCACCTTTCGTCGGAACACTGAAGCTTTCTTT.